This T cell receptor (beta chain) was captured by sequencing in a study of shared clonotypes between healthy human individuals. Study outcomes and limitations: Expectations were that clonotype sharing among donors would be affected by sequencing depth.

V trimming: 7 bases; J trimming: 4 bases; junction bases outside the gene matches: 10. This CDR3 is 15 amino acids long. Germline CDR1 SQVTM, CDR2 ANQGSEA. TCRdb's table, derived via immunoSEQ multiplex PCR, lists solely in-frame clones and lacks some. The table has approximately 2.3 million clones, 85% to 95% seen once. Concerning this clone itself: Its antigen is not identified.

V gene TRBV29-1 combines with J gene TRBJ2-2, with 9 bases identical to TRBD1. This clonotype originated in a man aged 18 to 30 in good health. Some clones in this sample may be carry-over from other donors' samples. Sequencing was done on a sample of naive CD4+ T cells from PBMCs. The subset: CD45RA+ positively selected. This CDR3 reads CSAGPTGGSTGELFF. The CDR3 DNA is TGCAGCGCCGGTCCGACAGGGGGTAGCACCGGGGAGCTGTTTTTT.